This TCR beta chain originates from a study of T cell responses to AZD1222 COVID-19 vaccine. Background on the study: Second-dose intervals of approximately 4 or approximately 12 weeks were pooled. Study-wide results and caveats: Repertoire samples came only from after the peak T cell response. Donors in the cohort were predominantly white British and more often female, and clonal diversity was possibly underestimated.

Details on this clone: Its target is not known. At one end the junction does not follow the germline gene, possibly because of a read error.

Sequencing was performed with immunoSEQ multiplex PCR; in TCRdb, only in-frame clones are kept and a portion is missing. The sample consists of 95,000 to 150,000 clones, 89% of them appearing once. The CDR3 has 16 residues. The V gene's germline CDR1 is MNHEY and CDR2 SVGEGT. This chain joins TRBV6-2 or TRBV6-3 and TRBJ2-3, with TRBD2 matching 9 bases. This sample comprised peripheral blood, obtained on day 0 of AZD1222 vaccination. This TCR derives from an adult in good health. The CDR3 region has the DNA TGTGCCAGCAGTTACATTAGCGGGAGAAGAATAGATATGCAGTATTTT. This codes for CASSYISGRRIDMQYF.